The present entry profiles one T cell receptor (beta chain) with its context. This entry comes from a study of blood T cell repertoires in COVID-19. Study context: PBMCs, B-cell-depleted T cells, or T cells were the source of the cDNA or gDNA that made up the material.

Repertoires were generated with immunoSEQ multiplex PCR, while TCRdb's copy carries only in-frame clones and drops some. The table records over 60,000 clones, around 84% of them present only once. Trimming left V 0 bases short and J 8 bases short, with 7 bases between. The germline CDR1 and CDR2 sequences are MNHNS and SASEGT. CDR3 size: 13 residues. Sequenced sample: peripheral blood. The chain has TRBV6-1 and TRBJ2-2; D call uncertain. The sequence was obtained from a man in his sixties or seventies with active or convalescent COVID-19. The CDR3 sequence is CASSEAETGELFF. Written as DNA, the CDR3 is TGTGCCAGCAGTGAAGCGGAGACGGGGGAGCTGTTTTTT.